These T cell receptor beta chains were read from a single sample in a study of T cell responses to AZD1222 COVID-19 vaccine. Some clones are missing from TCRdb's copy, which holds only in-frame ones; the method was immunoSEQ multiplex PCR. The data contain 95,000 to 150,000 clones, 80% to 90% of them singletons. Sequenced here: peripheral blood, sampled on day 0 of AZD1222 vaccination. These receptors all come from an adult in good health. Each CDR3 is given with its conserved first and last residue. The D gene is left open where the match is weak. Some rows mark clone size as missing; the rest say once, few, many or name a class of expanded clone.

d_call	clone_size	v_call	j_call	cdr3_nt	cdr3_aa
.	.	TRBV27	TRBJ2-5	TGTGCCAGCAGAGGGGCACAAGAGACCCAGTACTTC	CASRGAQETQYF
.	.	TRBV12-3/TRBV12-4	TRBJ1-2	TGTGCCAGCAGCCACCGGGGAGGCTACACCTTC	CASSHRGGYTF
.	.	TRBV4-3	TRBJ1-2	TGCGCCAGCAGCCAAGAGAGCTATGGCTACACCTTC	CASSQESYGYTF
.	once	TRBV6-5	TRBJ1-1	TGTGCCAGCAGTTACGGGGGGACTGAAGCTTTCTTT	CASSYGGTEAFF
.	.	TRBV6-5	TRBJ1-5	TGTGCCAGCAGTACCGACGGGGGAAGCAATCAGCCCCAGCATTTT	CASSTDGGSNQPQHF
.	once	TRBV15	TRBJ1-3	TGTGCCACCAGCACTTTACAGGCGAACTCTGGAAACACCATATATTTT	CATSTLQANSGNTIYF
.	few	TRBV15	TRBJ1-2	TGTGCCACCAACCTGAACAGGGTGGGTGGCTACACCTTC	CATNLNRVGGYTF
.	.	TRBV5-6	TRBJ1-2	TGTGCCAGCAGCTCGGACTCTGACAGGTGGTATGGCTACACCTTC	CASSSDSDRWYGYTF
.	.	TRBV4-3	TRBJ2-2	TGCGCCAGCAGCCAAGAGAGGAGGACCGGGGAGCTGTTTTTT	CASSQERRTGELFF
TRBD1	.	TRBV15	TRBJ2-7	TGTGCCACCAGCAGAGGAGGGGACAGGGCTCTCCAGTACTTC	CATSRGGDRALQYF
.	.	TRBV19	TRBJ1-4	TGTGCCAGTAGTATGGAGAGGGAAAAACTGTTTTTT	CASSMEREKLFF
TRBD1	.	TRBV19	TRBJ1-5	TGTGCCAGTAGTTCCTATGGACAGGGGCACTATCAGCCCCAGCATTTT	CASSSYGQGHYQPQHF